This entry lists 30 T cell receptor beta chains sequenced from one sample in a study of identical twins. TCRdb independently ran MiXCR on the 5' RACE reads; one entry per CDR3 protein. The sample lists nearly 650,000 distinct CDR3 sequences, 7% to 7.5% occurring once. These data also featured in a second study, about yellow fever vaccine responses in identical twins.

The source material was PBMCs. The receptors shown here come from a woman aged 18-29 years in good health.

The chain is built from TRBV6-1 and TRBJ2-7, with TRBD1 matching over 8 bases. Trimming took 5 bases from V and 5 from J; bases not matched to a gene: 11. The CDR3 is made up of 15 amino acids. Germline-derived CDR1 and CDR2 are MNHNS and SASEGT. The CDR3 coding sequence is TGTGCCAGCAGTCCCCAGGGGGCAGGATTCGACGAGCAGTACTTC. This gives the protein CASSPQGAGFDEQYF.

This clonotype was observed at least ten times. The V and J genes are TRBV29-1 and TRBJ2-1; TRBD2 agrees at 9 bases. V lost 4 bases and J lost 7; bases outside the gene matches: 11. The CDR3 consists of 15 residues. Germline V gene lookup returns CDR1 SQVTM and CDR2 ANQGSEA. Here the CDR3 reads CSVVSSGASWNEQFF. The CDR3 region has the DNA TGCAGCGTTGTTTCTAGCGGGGCGTCCTGGAATGAGCAGTTCTTC.

The V gene is TRBV5-8, the J gene TRBJ2-1; tentative D call: TRBD1 (6 bases). This CDR3 is 16 amino acids long. The V and J ends lost 5 bases and 0 bases respectively, with 15 bases between them. The germline V gene has CDR1 SGHTS and CDR2 YDEGEE. Written as DNA, the CDR3 is TGTGCCAGCAGACGAATACAGGGATTCTCCTACAATGAGCAGTTCTTC. This encodes CASRRIQGFSYNEQFF.

The chain uses TRBV12-3 or TRBV12-4 and TRBJ2-2; TRBD1 is a possible D gene (5 bases). This CDR3 comprises 13 residues. The V gene lost 6 bases and the J gene lost 9 bases, with 14 bases spanning the gap. This CDR3 is CASRPTAFRELFF. The DNA for the CDR3 is TGTGCCAGCAGACCGACAGCGTTTCGGGAGCTGTTTTTT.

The rearrangement uses TRBV12-3 or TRBV12-4 and TRBJ2-2, with 9 bases lining up with TRBD2. CDR3 size: 18 residues. The J segment lost 2 bases and the V segment lost 3 bases, leaving 10 bases of the junction unmatched. CDR3 nucleotides: TGTGCCAGCAGTTTTGGACTAGCGTTTATGGGTAACACCGGGGAGCTGTTTTTT. Amino acid sequence: CASSFGLAFMGNTGELFF.

The chain joins TRBV10-3 to TRBJ2-2; 9 bases agree with TRBD2. The trim removed 9 bases at V and 7 bases at J, leaving 12 bases unmatched. Germline CDR1 is ENHRY and CDR2 is SYGVKD. The CDR3 sequence is 15 residues long. CDR3 nucleotides: TGTGCCATTCCCTCCGCGGGGGGGCGGCTCGGGGAGCTGTTTTTT. The encoded protein is CAIPSAGGRLGELFF.

The chain is built from TRBV7-6 and TRBJ2-2; TRBD1 aligns across 7 bases. Trimming removed 0 bases from V and 7 bases from J; junction bases left unmatched: 5. The CDR3 has 15 residues. CDR1 and CDR2 from the germline V gene are SGHVS and FNYEAQ. CDR3 sequence reads: CASSLAGTASGELFF. DNA for the CDR3: TGTGCCAGCAGCTTAGCCGGGACAGCCAGCGGGGAGCTGTTTTTT.

This clonotype was counted between two and nine times. The chain couples TRBV25-1 to TRBJ2-3; D might be TRBD2 (6 bases). The CDR3 has 16 residues. V shed 1 base and J shed 2 bases, with 13 bases lying between them. Germline V gene lookup returns CDR1 MGHDK and CDR2 SYGVNS. The CDR3 bases are TGTGCCAGCAGTGAATTTTGGAGGGGAGTCACAGATACGCAGTATTTT. Amino acid sequence: CASSEFWRGVTDTQYF.

CDR3 sequence (DNA): TGTGCCAGCAGTTTCAGCAAGCGCGAGAGTCAGCCCCAGCATTTT. This translates into CASSFSKRESQPQHF. This chain links TRBV12-3 or TRBV12-4 with TRBJ1-5; D is ambiguous. This CDR3 region has 15 residues. The V end was cut by 3 bases, the J end by 6 bases, with 15 bases between.

This clonotype appeared many times. V and J are TRBV5-1 and TRBJ2-2; 7 bases align to TRBD2. The CDR3 sequence is 16 residues long. J gave up 0 bases and V 4 bases, and 6 bases lay outside the gene matches. Per the germline V gene, CDR1 is SGHRS and CDR2 is YFSETQ. The CDR3 reads CASSQGGAPNTGELFF. As DNA, the CDR3 is TGCGCCAGCAGCCAGGGAGGGGCACCGAACACCGGGGAGCTGTTTTTT.

This CDR3 is CASSLDIGQGRNTEAFF. As DNA, the CDR3 is TGCGCCAGCAGCTTGGACATAGGGCAGGGACGTAACACTGAAGCTTTCTTT. The chain is built from TRBV5-1 and TRBJ1-1, with a tentative D call TRBD1 (5 bases). The ends were cut back, 0 bases at V and 2 bases at J, with 17 bases in the middle. The CDR3 runs to 17 residues. The germline V gene has CDR1 SGHRS and CDR2 YFSETQ. Supplemented by reference TRBV5-1 and TRBJ1-1, the full variable domain reads KAGVTQTPRYLIKTRGQQVTLSCSPISGHRSVSWYQQTPGQGLQFLFEYFSETQRNKGNFPGRFSGRQFSNSRSEMNVSTLELGDSALYLCASSLDIGQGRNTEAFFGQGTRLTVV.

V usage is TRBV4-2 and J usage is TRBJ2-3; 9 bases map to TRBD2. Trimming took 4 bases from V and 4 from J; bases not matched to a gene: 9. CDR3 length: 16 amino acids. Germline values: CDR1 LGHNA, CDR2 YNFKEQ. The chain's CDR3 is CASSPLAGVGADTQYF. The CDR3 bases are TGTGCCAGCAGCCCCTTAGCGGGAGTGGGGGCAGATACGCAGTATTTT.

The V call is TRBV5-1, the J call TRBJ2-5, with 16 bases fitting TRBD2. In germline, CDR1 is SGHRS, CDR2 YFSETQ. The J segment lost 1 base and the V segment lost 4 bases, leaving 10 bases of the junction unmatched. The CDR3 runs 19 residues. CDR3 nucleotide sequence: TGCGCCAGCAGCCCAATCGGGACTAGCGGGAGGGGATTCCAAGAGACCCAGTACTTC. It encodes CASSPIGTSGRGFQETQYF. Using reference TRBV5-1 and TRBJ2-5 for the parts outside the CDR3, the full variable domain is KAGVTQTPRYLIKTRGQQVTLSCSPISGHRSVSWYQQTPGQGLQFLFEYFSETQRNKGNFPGRFSGRQFSNSRSEMNVSTLELGDSALYLCASSPIGTSGRGFQETQYFGPGTRLLVL.

The chain has TRBV15 and TRBJ2-2; TRBD2 might be the D (7 bases). Looked up from germline, CDR1 is LNHNV and CDR2 is YYDKDF (reference sequence). With 7 bases removed from V and 0 bases from J, the gap between germline ends came to 15 bases. The CDR3 extends over 16 amino acids. The CDR3 here is CATTKGGLTNTGELFF. CDR3 in DNA: TGTGCCACCACCAAGGGGGGACTAACGAACACCGGGGAGCTGTTTTTT. Combining the CDR3 with reference TRBV15 and TRBJ2-2 gives the whole variable domain DAMVIQNPRYQVTQFGKPVTLSCSQTLNHNVMYWYQQKSSQAPKLLFHYYDKDFNNEADTPDNFQSRRPNTSFCFLDIRSPGLGDTAMYLCATTKGGLTNTGELFFGEGSRLTVL.

V gene TRBV27 combines with J gene TRBJ2-1; 10 nucleotides match TRBD2. Germline lookup yields CDR1 MNHEY and CDR2 SMNVEV (reference sequence). The CDR3 contains 16 residues. The junction had 11 bases not matched to a gene; V was cut back by 5 bases and J by 7 bases. CDR3 region: CASSLPSGSSLNEQFF. The CDR3 bases are TGTGCCAGCAGTCTTCCTAGCGGGAGTTCTCTGAATGAGCAGTTCTTC.

This clonotype was recorded many times. The chain has TRBV7-2 and TRBJ1-3; 7 positions agree with TRBD1. The CDR3 is 16 amino acids. Germline-derived CDR1 and CDR2 are SGHTA and FQGNSA. J lost 2 bases, V lost 0 bases, and 4 bases had no gene match. In nucleotides, the CDR3 is TGTGCCAGCAGCTTAGCCTCGACAGGGACTGGAAACACCATATATTTT. It is translated as CASSLASTGTGNTIYF.

This clonotype has just a few counts. V and J are TRBV9 and TRBJ2-5, with TRBD2 matching over 11 bases. J was trimmed by 3 bases and V by 6 bases; bases with no gene match: 7. Per the germline V gene, CDR1 is SGDLS and CDR2 is YYNGEE. The CDR3 length is 15 residues. CDR3 amino acids: CASTTSGSDEETQYF. The CDR3, as DNA: TGTGCCAGCACTACTAGCGGGAGCGATGAAGAGACCCAGTACTTC.

This clonotype was counted only a few times. J is TRBJ1-1 and V is TRBV5-1; a weak D match, TRBD1 (6 bases). The CDR3 runs 17 residues. The germline V and J ends were trimmed by 0 bases and 1 base, with 16 bases remaining between them. CDR1 and CDR2 (germline): SGHRS, YFSETQ. The CDR3 sequence is CASSLDRAESRNTEAFF. The CDR3 DNA follows: TGCGCCAGCAGCTTGGACAGGGCGGAATCTAGGAACACTGAAGCTTTCTTT.

This clonotype was counted a few times. V usage is TRBV12-3 or TRBV12-4 and J usage is TRBJ2-2; 10 bases are shared with TRBD2. The CDR3 sequence is 17 residues long. Unmatched junction bases numbered 5, after V lost 3 bases and J lost 1 base. CDR3 amino acids: CASSFRTSGRNTGELFF. The CDR3, as DNA: TGTGCCAGCAGTTTCCGGACTAGCGGACGGAACACCGGGGAGCTGTTTTTT.

The gene calls are TRBV4-1 and TRBJ2-3; 7 bases agree with TRBD2. The CDR3 sequence is 17 residues long. Trimming at V came to 2 bases and at J to 0 bases, leaving 8 bases not matched to a gene. Germline assignment: CDR1 MGHRA and CDR2 YSYEKL. Here the CDR3 DNA reads TGCGCCAGCAGCCAATCGGCTAGCGGAGTTAGCACAGATACGCAGTATTTT. Translation gives CASSQSASGVSTDTQYF.

The chain combines TRBV20-1 with TRBJ2-3; D is unclear. The CDR3 totals 14 residues. Trimming took off 6 bases at V and 2 bases at J, with 15 bases between the two ends. Germline V gene lookup returns CDR1 DFQATT and CDR2 SNEGSKA (reference sequence). The chain's CDR3 is CSAVLLLNTDTQYF. The CDR3, as DNA: TGCAGTGCGGTCCTCCTGCTGAACACAGATACGCAGTATTTT.

This CDR3 reads CASRPRAGGPNEQFF. The CDR3 DNA reads TGTGCCAGCAGACCAAGAGCGGGAGGGCCGAATGAGCAGTTCTTC. The chain is built from TRBV12-3 or TRBV12-4 and TRBJ2-1, with 10 nucleotides matching TRBD2. The length of the CDR3 is 15 residues. The trim removed 6 bases at V and 7 bases at J, leaving 9 bases unmatched.

The chain employs TRBV7-2 and TRBJ2-7; TRBD2 might be the D (5 bases). Per germline, CDR1 SGHTA and CDR2 FQGNSA. The CDR3 contains 14 residues. V lost 1 base, J lost 2 bases, and 9 bases lay in between. The CDR3 loop is CASSLGPSPYEQYF. DNA of the CDR3: TGTGCCAGCAGCTTAGGCCCTAGCCCCTACGAGCAGTACTTC. Full variable domain (remainder filled in from reference TRBV7-2 and TRBJ2-7): GAGVSQSPSNKVTEKGKDVELRCDPISGHTALYWYRQSLGQGLEFLIYFQGNSAPDKSGLPSDRFSAERTGGSVSTLTIQRTQQEDSAVYLCASSLGPSPYEQYFGPGTRLTVT.

This clonotype appeared a few times. The rearrangement uses TRBV10-3 and TRBJ2-4; the match to TRBD1 covers 9 bases. The CDR3 is made up of 12 amino acids. The germline gives CDR1 ENHRY, CDR2 SYGVKD. J lost 4 bases, V lost 10 bases, and 2 bases had no gene match. CDR3 DNA sequence: TGTGCCACCGGACAGGGGAAAAACATTCAGTACTTC. This translates into CATGQGKNIQYF.

The V gene is TRBV28, the J gene TRBJ2-7; D gene unclear. Per the germline V gene, CDR1 is MDHEN and CDR2 is SYDVKM. This CDR3 contains 11 residues. V was cut by 4 bases and J by 6 bases, with 7 bases left in between. The CDR3 nucleotides are TGTGCCAGCAGTTCCTTCGCCGAGCAGTACGTC. This encodes CASSSFAEQYV.

This rearrangement joins TRBV15 to TRBJ2-7, with 10 bases aligning to TRBD2. The germline CDR1 and CDR2 sequences are LNHNV and YYDKDF (reference sequence). CDR3 length: 20 residues. V shed 0 bases, J shed 0 bases, and the junction held 14 bases outside the gene matches. CDR3 sequence (DNA): TGTGCCACCAGCAGAGACGGATTAGCGGGGGGTCATATTAGCTCCTACGAGCAGTACGTC. This codes for CATSRDGLAGGHISSYEQYV.

This clonotype was counted ten times or more. The chain joins TRBV4-2 to TRBJ1-4, with D perhaps matching TRBD1 (5 bases). Germline V gives CDR1 LGHNA, CDR2 YNFKEQ. The V end was cut by 3 bases, the J end by 0 bases, with 8 bases between. This CDR3 comprises 15 residues. The CDR3 region is CASSQGEATNEKLFF. CDR3 nucleotides: TGTGCCAGCAGCCAGGGGGAGGCAACTAATGAAAAACTGTTTTTT.

This clonotype has more than one count but fewer than ten. The chain couples TRBV10-3 to TRBJ1-2; possibly TRBD1 for D (5 bases). The CDR3 consists of 14 residues. CDR1 ENHRY and CDR2 SYGVKD come from the germline V gene. Trimming removed 3 bases from V and 7 bases from J, with 15 bases in between. The CDR3 DNA reads as TGTGCCATCAGTGACCCCAGGGTAGGAAGTGGCTACACCTTC. Its translation is CAISDPRVGSGYTF.

This chain connects TRBV9 to TRBJ1-2; D unresolved. The CDR3 length is 17 residues. CDR1 is SGDLS and CDR2 is YYNGEE in the germline V gene. With 0 bases removed from V and 4 bases from J, the gap between germline ends came to 19 bases. The CDR3 here is CASSVATSRGGTYGYTF. In DNA form, the CDR3 reads TGTGCCAGCAGCGTAGCTACGAGCCGGGGAGGAACCTATGGCTACACCTTC.

The DNA for the CDR3 is TGCAGTCCCTCTAGAACCAGGGGGACCTACGAGCAGTACGTC. Its translation: CSPSRTRGTYEQYV. The chain carries TRBV20-1 and TRBJ2-7; 7 nucleotides line up with TRBD1. Germline trimming cut 8 bases from V and 2 bases from J; bases unmatched to any gene: 12. Germline-derived CDR1 and CDR2 are DFQATT and SNEGSKA (reference sequence). This CDR3 contains 14 residues.